A selection of T cell receptor beta chains follows, all from one sample in a study of CD8 T cells in ankylosing spondylitis. A single record per CDR3 protein comes from TCRdb applying MiXCR to the 5' RACE reads. Of about 31,000 distinct CDR3 sequences listed, 6.5% to 9% are singletons. Sequenced: blood, either unsorted or a sorted T cell fraction (not recorded which). The origin of the receptors is a male donor with ankylosing spondylitis or in good health (not recorded which). Both conserved end residues are part of each CDR3. The D gene is left open where the match is weak. Expanded clones get a size class; other rows say once, few or many, or leave the size out.

J gene: TRBJ2-1; D gene: -; clone size: medium-sized; V gene: TRBV24-1; CDR3 protein: CATSDVEPGRQFF; CDR3 DNA: TGTGCCACCAGTGACGTTGAACCGGGACGGCAGTTCTTC
J gene: TRBJ2-1; D gene: -; clone size: many; V gene: TRBV11-2; CDR3 protein: CASTQGASYNEQFF; CDR3 DNA: TGTGCCAGCACCCAAGGCGCTTCCTACAATGAGCAGTTCTTC
J gene: TRBJ1-1; D gene: TRBD1; clone size: many; V gene: TRBV6-1; CDR3 protein: CASRRQGDTEAFF; CDR3 DNA: TGTGCCAGCAGGAGACAGGGGGACACTGAAGCTTTCTTT
J gene: TRBJ2-1; D gene: TRBD2; clone size: few; V gene: TRBV11-3; CDR3 protein: CASSSGTSWNEQFF; CDR3 DNA: TGTGCCAGCAGCTCAGGGACTAGCTGGAATGAGCAGTTCTTC
J gene: TRBJ2-7; D gene: -; clone size: many; V gene: TRBV12-3/TRBV12-4; CDR3 protein: CASSLRGISPEEQYF; CDR3 DNA: TGTGCCAGCAGCCTTAGAGGAATCTCTCCGGAAGAGCAGTACTTC
J gene: TRBJ2-7; D gene: -; clone size: -; V gene: TRBV7-2; CDR3 protein: CASSIGSMRGLYEQYF; CDR3 DNA: TGTGCCAGCAGCATAGGGTCGATGCGCGGGCTGTACGAGCAGTACTTC
J gene: TRBJ2-7; D gene: -; clone size: many; V gene: TRBV20-1; CDR3 protein: CSAREDYEQYF; CDR3 DNA: TGCAGTGCTAGAGAAGACTACGAGCAGTACTTC
J gene: TRBJ1-6; D gene: -; clone size: many; V gene: TRBV29-1; CDR3 protein: CSARTSYNSPLHF; CDR3 DNA: TGCAGCGCTAGAACCTCCTATAATTCACCCCTCCACTTT
J gene: TRBJ2-1; D gene: -; clone size: -; V gene: TRBV11-2; CDR3 protein: CASSTGISDEQFF; CDR3 DNA: TGTGCCAGCAGCACCGGGATAAGCGATGAGCAGTTCTTC
J gene: TRBJ2-1; D gene: TRBD2; clone size: many; V gene: TRBV3-1; CDR3 protein: CASSQVREGQSEQFF; CDR3 DNA: TGTGCCAGCAGCCAAGTGCGGGAGGGCCAGAGTGAGCAGTTCTTC
J gene: TRBJ2-1; D gene: TRBD2; clone size: many; V gene: TRBV20-1; CDR3 protein: CSAVPGLAGGPERNEQFF; CDR3 DNA: TGCAGTGCTGTTCCGGGACTAGCGGGAGGTCCCGAACGCAATGAGCAGTTCTTC
J gene: TRBJ1-6; D gene: -; clone size: -; V gene: TRBV7-2; CDR3 protein: CASSLETGLPPLHF; CDR3 DNA: TGTGCCAGCAGCTTAGAGACGGGCCTACCACCCCTCCACTTT
J gene: TRBJ2-5; D gene: TRBD1; clone size: many; V gene: TRBV6-1; CDR3 protein: CASRRDRVGETQYF; CDR3 DNA: TGTGCCAGCAGAAGGGACAGGGTGGGCGAGACCCAGTACTTC
J gene: TRBJ2-5; D gene: -; clone size: few; V gene: TRBV20-1; CDR3 protein: CSASSSGAWYQETQYF; CDR3 DNA: TGCAGTGCTAGTTCCTCCGGGGCTTGGTACCAAGAGACCCAGTACTTC
J gene: TRBJ2-5; D gene: -; clone size: many; V gene: TRBV5-6; CDR3 protein: CASSLDAETQYF; CDR3 DNA: TGTGCCAGCAGCTTGGACGCCGAGACCCAGTACTTC
J gene: TRBJ1-1; D gene: -; clone size: many; V gene: TRBV6-1; CDR3 protein: CASSSDVRAEAFF; CDR3 DNA: TGTGCCAGCAGCTCGGACGTGAGGGCTGAAGCTTTCTTT
J gene: TRBJ2-7; D gene: -; clone size: many; V gene: TRBV20-1; CDR3 protein: CSVSGRPEQYF; CDR3 DNA: TGCAGTGTTAGTGGAAGGCCCGAGCAGTACTTC
J gene: TRBJ2-5; D gene: -; clone size: many; V gene: TRBV27; CDR3 protein: CASSLLLSGETQYF; CDR3 DNA: TGTGCCAGCAGTTTACTTCTTAGTGGAGAGACCCAGTACTTC
J gene: TRBJ2-1; D gene: TRBD2; clone size: medium-sized; V gene: TRBV28; CDR3 protein: CASSWGTSGEQFF; CDR3 DNA: TGTGCCAGCAGCTGGGGGACTAGCGGGGAGCAGTTCTTC
J gene: TRBJ2-1; D gene: -; clone size: many; V gene: TRBV5-1; CDR3 protein: CASSLAAEYNEQFF; CDR3 DNA: TGCGCCAGCAGCTTGGCCGCTGAGTACAATGAGCAGTTCTTC
J gene: TRBJ2-3; D gene: TRBD2; clone size: many; V gene: TRBV20-1; CDR3 protein: CSARGTSGRALTDTQYF; CDR3 DNA: TGCAGTGCTAGAGGGACTAGCGGGAGGGCCCTCACAGATACGCAGTATTTT
J gene: TRBJ1-2; D gene: TRBD1; clone size: -; V gene: TRBV7-2; CDR3 protein: CASRQGAAPNYGYTF; CDR3 DNA: TGTGCCAGCAGACAGGGGGCGGCACCTAACTATGGCTACACCTTC
J gene: TRBJ1-1; D gene: TRBD1; clone size: few; V gene: TRBV7-9; CDR3 protein: CASSLGKTGGFAEAFF; CDR3 DNA: TGTGCCAGCAGCTTAGGAAAGACAGGGGGCTTCGCTGAAGCTTTCTTT
J gene: TRBJ2-7; D gene: -; clone size: many; V gene: TRBV28; CDR3 protein: CASRRTGEPYEQYF; CDR3 DNA: TGTGCCAGCAGGCGAACAGGAGAACCCTACGAGCAGTACTTC
J gene: TRBJ2-5; D gene: -; clone size: many; V gene: TRBV29-1; CDR3 protein: CSVEPGRTQYF; CDR3 DNA: TGCAGCGTTGAGCCCGGCCGGACCCAGTACTTC
J gene: TRBJ1-2; D gene: -; clone size: many; V gene: TRBV20-1; CDR3 protein: CSATYQDGSLFWGYTF; CDR3 DNA: TGCAGTGCTACGTACCAGGACGGATCGCTATTCTGGGGCTACACCTTC
J gene: TRBJ2-2; D gene: TRBD2; clone size: many; V gene: TRBV15; CDR3 protein: CATSRGGRAGTGELFF; CDR3 DNA: TGTGCCACCAGCAGAGGCGGGAGGGCCGGCACCGGGGAGCTGTTTTTT
J gene: TRBJ1-2; D gene: -; clone size: many; V gene: TRBV30; CDR3 protein: CAWSTGRDHGYTF; CDR3 DNA: TGTGCCTGGAGTACGGGTAGGGACCACGGCTACACCTTC
J gene: TRBJ2-2; D gene: TRBD2; clone size: medium-sized; V gene: TRBV12-3/TRBV12-4; CDR3 protein: CASSPGTSHGELFF; CDR3 DNA: TGTGCCAGCAGTCCAGGGACTAGCCACGGGGAGCTGTTTTTT
J gene: TRBJ2-5; D gene: -; clone size: few; V gene: TRBV28; CDR3 protein: CASSPEETQYF; CDR3 DNA: TGTGCCAGCAGTCCGGAAGAGACCCAGTACTTC
J gene: TRBJ2-1; D gene: -; clone size: many; V gene: TRBV5-1; CDR3 protein: CASSPRADEQFF; CDR3 DNA: TGCGCCAGCAGCCCCCGCGCAGATGAGCAGTTCTTC
J gene: TRBJ2-6; D gene: TRBD2; clone size: many; V gene: TRBV12-3/TRBV12-4; CDR3 protein: CASMGQAGPSGANVLTF; CDR3 DNA: TGTGCCAGCATGGGGCAAGCGGGGCCCTCTGGGGCCAACGTCCTGACTTTC
J gene: TRBJ2-3; D gene: -; clone size: many; V gene: TRBV5-1; CDR3 protein: CASSLGTRDTQYF; CDR3 DNA: TGCGCCAGCAGCTTGGGGACTCGCGATACGCAGTATTTT
J gene: TRBJ2-7; D gene: TRBD2; clone size: many; V gene: TRBV18; CDR3 protein: CASSPTGTSSYEQYF; CDR3 DNA: TGTGCCAGCTCACCAACCGGGACTAGCTCCTACGAGCAGTACTTC
J gene: TRBJ2-5; D gene: TRBD2; clone size: many; V gene: TRBV20-1; CDR3 protein: CSAAPGTSGDQETQYF; CDR3 DNA: TGCAGTGCTGCCCCCGGGACTAGCGGGGACCAAGAGACCCAGTACTTC
J gene: TRBJ1-5; D gene: -; clone size: -; V gene: TRBV20-1; CDR3 protein: CSASQVRVMVRGADQPQHF; CDR3 DNA: TGCAGTGCTAGTCAGGTTCGGGTTATGGTACGTGGGGCGGACCAGCCCCAGCATTTT
J gene: TRBJ2-7; D gene: -; clone size: many; V gene: TRBV12-3/TRBV12-4; CDR3 protein: CASSTGVAGSYEQYF; CDR3 DNA: TGTGCCAGCAGCACCGGAGTAGCAGGCTCCTACGAGCAGTACTTC